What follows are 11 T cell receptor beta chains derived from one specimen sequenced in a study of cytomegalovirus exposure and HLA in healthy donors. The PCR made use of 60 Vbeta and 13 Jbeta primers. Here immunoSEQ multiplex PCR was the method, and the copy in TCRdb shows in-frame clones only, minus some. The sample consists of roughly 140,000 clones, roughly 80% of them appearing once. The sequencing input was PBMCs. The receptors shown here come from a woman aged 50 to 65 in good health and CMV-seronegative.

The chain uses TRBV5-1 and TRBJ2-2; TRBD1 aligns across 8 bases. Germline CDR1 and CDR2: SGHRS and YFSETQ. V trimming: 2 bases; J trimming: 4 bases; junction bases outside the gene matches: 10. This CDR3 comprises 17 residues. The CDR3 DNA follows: TGCGCCAGCAGCTTAATGACCGGGACAGGAGGCACCGGGGAGCTGTTTTTT. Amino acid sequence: CASSLMTGTGGTGELFF. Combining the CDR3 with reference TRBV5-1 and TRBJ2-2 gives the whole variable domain KAGVTQTPRYLIKTRGQQVTLSCSPISGHRSVSWYQQTPGQGLQFLFEYFSETQRNKGNFPGRFSGRQFSNSRSEMNVSTLELGDSALYLCASSLMTGTGGTGELFFGEGSRLTVL.

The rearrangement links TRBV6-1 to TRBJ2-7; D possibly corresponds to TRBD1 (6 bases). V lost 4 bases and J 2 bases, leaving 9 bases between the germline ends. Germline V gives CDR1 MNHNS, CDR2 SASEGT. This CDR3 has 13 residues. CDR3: CASSVTGTYEQYF. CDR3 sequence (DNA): TGTGCCAGCAGTGTAACAGGGACCTACGAGCAGTACTTC.

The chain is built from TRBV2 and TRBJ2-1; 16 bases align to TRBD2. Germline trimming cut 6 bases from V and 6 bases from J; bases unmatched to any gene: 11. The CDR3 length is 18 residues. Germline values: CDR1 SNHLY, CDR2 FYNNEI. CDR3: CASRGTSGGASSGNEQFF. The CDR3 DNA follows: TGTGCCAGCAGAGGGACTAGCGGGGGGGCCTCATCCGGCAATGAGCAGTTCTTC.

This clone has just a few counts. CDR3 bases: TGTGCCAGCAGCCTAACAGGAGACTATGGCTACACCTTC. Protein sequence: CASSLTGDYGYTF. This chain connects TRBV7-6 to TRBJ1-2; possibly TRBD1 for D (5 bases). V was clipped by 5 bases and J by 3 bases, with 10 bases between them. This CDR3 has 13 amino acids. From germline, CDR1 is SGHVS and CDR2 FNYEAQ.

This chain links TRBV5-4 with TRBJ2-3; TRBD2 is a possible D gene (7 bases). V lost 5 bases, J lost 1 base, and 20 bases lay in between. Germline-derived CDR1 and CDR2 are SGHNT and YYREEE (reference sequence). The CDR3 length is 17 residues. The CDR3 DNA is TGTGCCAGCAGTCCCGGGTTCCCGGGGGGCCGCACAGATACGCAGTATTTT. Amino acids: CASSPGFPGGRTDTQYF.

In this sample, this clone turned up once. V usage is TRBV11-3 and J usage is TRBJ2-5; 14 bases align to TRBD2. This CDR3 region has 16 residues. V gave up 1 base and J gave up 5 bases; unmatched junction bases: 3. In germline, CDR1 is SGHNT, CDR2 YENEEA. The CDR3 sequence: CASSLGTSGGSETQYF. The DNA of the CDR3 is TGTGCCAGCAGCTTAGGGACTAGCGGGGGGTCGGAGACCCAGTACTTC.

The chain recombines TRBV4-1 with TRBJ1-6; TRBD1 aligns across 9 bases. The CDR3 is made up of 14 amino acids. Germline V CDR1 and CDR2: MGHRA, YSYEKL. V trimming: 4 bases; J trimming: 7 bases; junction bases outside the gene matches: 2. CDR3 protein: CASSRTGVNSPLHF. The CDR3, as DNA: TGCGCCAGCAGCCGGACAGGGGTGAATTCACCCCTCCACTTT.

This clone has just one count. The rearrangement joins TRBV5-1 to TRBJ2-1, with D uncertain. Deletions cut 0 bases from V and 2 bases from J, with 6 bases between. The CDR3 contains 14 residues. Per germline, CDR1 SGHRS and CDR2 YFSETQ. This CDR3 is CASSLEQTYNEQFF. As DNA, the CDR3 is TGCGCCAGCAGCTTGGAACAGACCTACAATGAGCAGTTCTTC.

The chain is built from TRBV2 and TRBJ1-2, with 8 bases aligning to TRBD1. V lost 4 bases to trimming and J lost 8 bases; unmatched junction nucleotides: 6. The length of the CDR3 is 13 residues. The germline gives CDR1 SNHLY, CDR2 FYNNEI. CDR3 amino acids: CASSADREGGYTF. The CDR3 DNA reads TGTGCCAGCAGTGCGGACAGGGAAGGCGGCTACACCTTC.

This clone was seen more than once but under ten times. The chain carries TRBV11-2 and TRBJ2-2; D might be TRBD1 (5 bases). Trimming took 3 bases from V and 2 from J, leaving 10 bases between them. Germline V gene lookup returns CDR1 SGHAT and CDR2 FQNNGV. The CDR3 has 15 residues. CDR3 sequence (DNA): TGTGCCAGCAGCTTGGGGCGGACAAACACCGGGGAGCTGTTTTTT. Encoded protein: CASSLGRTNTGELFF. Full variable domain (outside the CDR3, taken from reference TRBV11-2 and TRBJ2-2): EAGVAQSPRYKIIEKRQSVAFWCNPISGHATLYWYQQILGQGPKLLIQFQNNGVVDDSQLPKDRFSAERLKGVDSTLKIQPAKLEDSAVYLCASSLGRTNTGELFFGEGSRLTVL.

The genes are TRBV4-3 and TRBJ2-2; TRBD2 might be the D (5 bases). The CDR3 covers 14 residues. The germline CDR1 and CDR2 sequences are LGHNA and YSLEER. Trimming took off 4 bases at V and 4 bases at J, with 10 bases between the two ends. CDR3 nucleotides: TGCGCCAGCAGCCCCCGCCGGGGCACCGGGGAGCTGTTTTTT. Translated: CASSPRRGTGELFF.